These T cell receptor beta chains were read from a single sample in a study of T cell repertoires in cytomegalovirus infection. These receptors have no identified antigens. TCRdb reprocessed the reads with MiXCR, giving one entry per CDR3 protein. This sample yields 700,000 to 950,000 distinct CDR3 sequences, of which roughly 33% are seen a single time; 12% belongs to the top ten. This specimen was cultured CD8+ T cells from PBMCs, taken from culture after CMV antigen stimulation. The origin of the receptors is a human donor in good health (CMV status not recorded). Some clones in this sample may be carry-over from other donors' samples. The CDR3 runs from the conserved cysteine through the conserved F or W. Each record gives: J gene, V gene, CDR3 protein.

J: TRBJ2-1; V: TRBV19; CDR3: CASSTDSLLEQFF
J: TRBJ2-1; V: TRBV19; CDR3: CVSSIVPAGARFMDNEQFF
J: TRBJ2-1; V: TRBV20-1; CDR3: CSARDLDGVSYNEQFF
J: TRBJ2-1; V: TRBV7-9; CDR3: CASSLEGRAGGENEQFF
J: TRBJ1-1; V: TRBV4-1; CDR3: CASSPWGRGQMNTEAFF
J: TRBJ2-3; V: TRBV6-2/TRBV6-3; CDR3: CASSYSLGPGTTDTQYF
J: TRBJ2-5; V: TRBV7-2; CDR3: CASSLELNRVQETQYF
J: TRBJ1-5; V: TRBV6-1; CDR3: CASSDHSRGAWQPQHF
J: TRBJ2-3; V: TRBV7-9; CDR3: CASSFTYGDRGQYF
J: TRBJ1-5; V: TRBV4-1; CDR3: CASSQEDRGGNQPQHF
J: TRBJ1-2; V: TRBV4-1; CDR3: CASSGGHGNGYTF
J: TRBJ2-3; V: TRBV7-9; CDR3: CASSLAGTGTDTQYF
J: TRBJ2-3; V: TRBV7-7; CDR3: CASSVGGLAWDTQYF
J: TRBJ2-7; V: TRBV19; CDR3: CASSIVFRTGVSYEQYF
J: TRBJ2-7; V: TRBV7-6; CDR3: CASSPEGGPSYEQYF
J: TRBJ2-1; V: TRBV7-9; CDR3: CASSSTQTGDCNEQFF
J: TRBJ1-1; V: TRBV5-6; CDR3: CASSVQGARKNTEAFF
J: TRBJ2-1; V: TRBV4-1; CDR3: CASTRGGSLLAHNEQFF
J: TRBJ2-3; V: TRBV7-8; CDR3: CASTLSGGAVTDTQYF
J: TRBJ2-1; V: TRBV2; CDR3: CASGGPGLAGNEQFF
J: TRBJ1-4; V: TRBV2; CDR3: CASSGGREKLFF
J: TRBJ2-1; V: TRBV19; CDR3: CASSQGLNEQFF
J: TRBJ2-2; V: TRBV6-6; CDR3: CASTEPGLANTGELFF
J: TRBJ1-3; V: TRBV7-2; CDR3: CASSPLQGARGNTIYF
J: TRBJ2-2; V: TRBV7-8; CDR3: CASSLDRGGITGELFF
J: TRBJ2-7; V: TRBV10-3; CDR3: CAISERVDRAYEQYF
J: TRBJ2-2; V: TRBV7-8; CDR3: CASSLVPGDSTGELFF
J: TRBJ2-3; V: TRBV7-6; CDR3: CASSPLAGGRLDTQYF
J: TRBJ1-1; V: TRBV5-3; CDR3: CASSLINGLNNEAFF
J: TRBJ2-5; V: TRBV12-3/TRBV12-4; CDR3: CASSLYRDTESETQYF
J: TRBJ2-1; V: TRBV5-4; CDR3: CASSLEGSRSSYNEQFF
J: TRBJ1-1; V: TRBV9; CDR3: CASGGGVPSNTEAFF
J: TRBJ2-7; V: TRBV12-3/TRBV12-4; CDR3: CASSITSGGEYEQYF
J: TRBJ2-7; V: TRBV7-2; CDR3: CASSDLGPASYEQYF
J: TRBJ2-7; V: TRBV20-1; CDR3: CSARVSKTSRRNYEQYF
J: TRBJ1-2; V: TRBV7-8; CDR3: CASSLALGTANYDYTF
J: TRBJ2-7; V: TRBV7-9; CDR3: CASSSPSHYEQYF
J: TRBJ2-1; V: TRBV2; CDR3: CATLSNYSYNEQFF
J: TRBJ2-2; V: TRBV2; CDR3: CASSDRTSGDLHTGELFF
J: TRBJ2-7; V: TRBV7-9; CDR3: CASYLLRDRNYEQYF
J: TRBJ2-1; V: TRBV15; CDR3: CATSSGGGAAREQFF
J: TRBJ1-1; V: TRBV25-1; CDR3: CASSDNQRNTEAFF
J: TRBJ2-1; V: TRBV11-2; CDR3: CASSAWNRGGLDNEQFF
J: TRBJ1-1; V: TRBV15; CDR3: CATSRDTYTEAFF
J: TRBJ1-1; V: TRBV12-3/TRBV12-4; CDR3: CASREGAGEAFF